This T cell receptor (beta chain) emerged from a study of blood T cell repertoires in COVID-19. Study at large: COVID-19 samples, acute and convalescent, were from the United States, Italy and Spain.

The CDR3 sequence is 13 residues long. With 0 bases removed from V and 6 bases from J, the gap between germline ends came to 6 bases. Germline CDR1 is SGHTA and CDR2 is FQGNSA. Repertoires were generated with immunoSEQ multiplex PCR, while TCRdb's copy carries only in-frame clones and drops some. The table records 15,000 to 20,000 clones, just under 90% of them present only once. The genes are TRBV7-2 and TRBJ1-5; D gene uncertain. The TCR was taken from a human donor in a cohort sampled during active COVID-19. The sample consisted of peripheral blood. The CDR3 sequence: CASSLAAFQPQHF. CDR3 nucleotides: TGTGCCAGCAGCTTAGCGGCATTTCAGCCCCAGCATTTT.